The 27 T cell receptor beta chains below all came from one sample that was sequenced in a study of T-cell memory formation after mild COVID-19. TCRdb re-called the 5' RACE reads through MiXCR, storing one row per CDR3 protein. The table shows around 400,000 distinct CDR3 sequences, with approximately 25% occurring only once. Sequencing was carried out using PBMCs or a T cell subset sorted from them (not recorded which). All receptors come from an adult woman who had mild COVID-19 (a few samples of this study predate the infection). Cell type and time point are not known.

This clonotype was seen a handful of times. The chain has TRBV2 and TRBJ2-4, with D perhaps given as TRBD1 or TRBD2 (6 bases each). Trimming shortened V by 1 base and J by 0 bases, and 10 bases separated the two germline ends. The CDR3 has 16 amino acids. Per germline, CDR1 SNHLY and CDR2 FYNNEI. The CDR3, as DNA: TGTGCCAGCAGTGAAGAGGGGGGCCTAGCCAAAAACATTCAGTACTTC. It is translated as CASSEEGGLAKNIQYF.

This clonotype was seen only a few times. V and J are TRBV20-1 and TRBJ2-3; maybe TRBD1 (6 bases). V lost 1 base and J lost 0, with 8 bases in between. CDR3 length equals 14 residues. Per the germline V gene, CDR1 is DFQATT and CDR2 is SNEGSKA (reference sequence). CDR3 amino acids: CSARVTGSTDTQYF. The DNA of the CDR3 is TGCAGTGCTAGAGTTACAGGGAGCACAGATACGCAGTATTTT.

The chain links TRBV15 to TRBJ1-2; no reliable D call. Germline CDR1 is LNHNV and CDR2 is YYDKDF (reference sequence). The V end lost 0 bases, the J end lost 3 bases, and 20 bases lay between the germline ends. The CDR3 has 18 residues. The CDR3 DNA reads TGTGCCACCAGCAGAGAAAGCTGGGCCGGCCTTTCGGACTATGGCTACACCTTC. It is translated as CATSRESWAGLSDYGYTF.

The chain combines TRBV2 with TRBJ2-7; either TRBD1 or TRBD2 may supply D (6 bases each). The CDR3 consists of 14 residues. The V and J ends lost 6 bases and 7 bases respectively, with 19 bases between them. Per germline, CDR1 SNHLY and CDR2 FYNNEI. CDR3 protein: CASSVAWGALEQYF. DNA for the CDR3: TGTGCCAGCAGCGTGGCGTGGGGGGCTCTAGAGCAGTACTTC.

Here the CDR3 reads CSATRQGGNQPQHF. DNA of the CDR3: TGCAGTGCGACCAGACAGGGGGGCAATCAGCCCCAGCATTTT. V usage is TRBV20-1 and J usage is TRBJ1-5; 9 bases agree with TRBD1. This CDR3 region has 14 residues. Germline values: CDR1 DFQATT, CDR2 SNEGSKA (reference sequence). Trimming removed 6 bases from V and 2 bases from J; junction bases left unmatched: 5.

This CDR3 is CATNRGGNEQFF. In DNA form, the CDR3 reads TGTGCCACCAATCGGGGAGGGAATGAGCAGTTCTTC. This chain uses TRBV24-1 with TRBJ2-1; 7 bases agree with TRBD2. This CDR3 contains 12 residues. The germline V gene encodes CDR1 KGHDR and CDR2 SFDVKD. Trimming removed 8 bases from V and 7 bases from J; junction bases left unmatched: 4.

This clonotype was picked up many times. This rearrangement joins TRBV5-6 to TRBJ2-1; the match to TRBD1 covers 11 bases. The CDR3 loop spans 14 amino acids. V was clipped by 4 bases and J by 8 bases; unmatched bases: 5. Germline-derived CDR1 and CDR2 are SGHDT and YYEEEE. This CDR3 reads CASSPGTGGDEQFF. The CDR3 region has the DNA TGTGCCAGCAGCCCCGGGACAGGGGGGGATGAGCAGTTCTTC.

This clonotype has a handful of counts. The CDR3 loop is CASSGLGNEQFF. The DNA of the CDR3 is TGTGCCAGCAGCGGACTAGGGAATGAGCAGTTCTTC. The gene calls are TRBV7-6 and TRBJ2-1; TRBD2 matches at 7 bases. The V segment lost 5 bases and the J segment 7 bases; nucleotides outside the gene matches: 2. Germline loops: CDR1 SGHVS, CDR2 FNYEAQ. The CDR3 is 12 residues long. The whole variable domain, filled in from reference TRBV7-6 and TRBJ2-1, reads GAGVSQSPRYKVTKRGQDVALRCDPISGHVSLYWYRQALGQGPEFLTYFNYEAQQDKSGLPNDRFSAERPEGSISTLTIQRTEQRDSAMYRCASSGLGNEQFFGPGTRLTVL.

The chain recombines TRBV7-3 with TRBJ2-5; 9 bases are shared with TRBD2. The CDR3 loop spans 15 amino acids. V gave up 2 bases and J gave up 7 bases; unmatched junction bases: 8. Germline CDR1 and CDR2: SGHTA and FQGTGA. The CDR3 spells CASSLAGGPGATQYF. Here the CDR3 DNA reads TGTGCCAGCAGCTTAGCGGGAGGGCCAGGGGCGACCCAGTACTTC.

This clonotype was observed a handful of times. J is TRBJ2-2 and V is TRBV7-9, with D perhaps TRBD2 (6 bases). V was cut by 2 bases and J by 4 bases, with 14 bases left in between. Per the germline V gene, CDR1 is SEHNR and CDR2 is FQNEAQ (reference sequence). The CDR3 runs to 16 residues. The CDR3 sequence: CASSLIGEVRTGELFF. CDR3 bases: TGTGCCAGCAGCTTAATTGGGGAGGTTCGCACCGGGGAGCTGTTTTTT.

The V and J genes are TRBV6-2 or TRBV6-3 and TRBJ2-2, with 8 bases lining up with TRBD1. There are 16 residues in the CDR3. The junction had 12 bases not matched to a gene; V was cut back by 11 bases and J by 1 base. The V gene's germline CDR1 is MNHEY and CDR2 SVGEGT. The DNA of the CDR3 is TGTGCCGGACAGGGAGGCGGGACCCTGAACACCGGGGAGCTGTTTTTT. It yields the protein CAGQGGGTLNTGELFF.

This clonotype was counted between two and nine times. The rearrangement links TRBV15 to TRBJ1-3; 9 bases match TRBD1. The CDR3 has 16 residues. The germline gives CDR1 LNHNV, CDR2 YYDKDF (reference sequence). V gave up 1 base and J gave up 3 bases; unmatched junction bases: 4. The CDR3 DNA reads TGTGCCACCAGCAGAGGTGGGACAGGGTATGGAAACACCATATATTTT. Translated, it gives CATSRGGTGYGNTIYF.

This clonotype turned up a few times. CDR3: CASSPMGSTTDTQYF. The CDR3 DNA sequence: TGTGCCAGCAGCCCCATGGGGTCCACCACAGATACGCAGTATTTT. The V call is TRBV7-3, the J call TRBJ2-3, with D unclear. Trimming stripped 5 bases from V and 2 bases from J, with 14 bases between. This CDR3 comprises 15 residues. The germline gives CDR1 SGHTA, CDR2 FQGTGA. Drawing the rest from reference TRBV7-3 and TRBJ2-3, the complete variable domain is GAGVSQTPSNKVTEKGKYVELRCDPISGHTALYWYRQSLGQGPEFLIYFQGTGAADDSGLPNDRFFAVRPEGSVSTLKIQRTERGDSAVYLCASSPMGSTTDTQYFGPGTRLTVL.

This CDR3 reads CASSEAQGGNQPQHF. As DNA, the CDR3 is TGTGCCAGCAGTGAGGCCCAGGGAGGAAATCAGCCCCAGCATTTT. The rearrangement links TRBV6-1 to TRBJ1-5, with a possible D match to TRBD1 (5 bases). Germline V lookup: CDR1 MNHNS, CDR2 SASEGT. The V end was cut by 3 bases, the J end by 4 bases, with 13 bases between. The CDR3 consists of 15 residues.

This clonotype has more than one count but fewer than ten. This chain links TRBV29-1 with TRBJ2-3, with no clear D. Trimming took off 6 bases at V and 2 bases at J, with 12 bases between the two ends. Germline V gene data show CDR1 as SQVTM and CDR2 as ANQGSEA. This CDR3 region has 13 residues. The DNA for the CDR3 is TGCAGCGTCCCCCGGGCCAACACAGATACGCAGTATTTT. Its protein product is CSVPRANTDTQYF.

This clonotype was counted a few times. The chain joins TRBV5-8 to TRBJ2-7; 10 bases agree with TRBD1. Germline lookup yields CDR1 SGHTS and CDR2 YDEGEE. The CDR3 contains 16 residues. J lost 2 bases, V lost 8 bases, and 13 bases had no gene match. CDR3 nucleotides: TGTGCCAGTCGCGACAGGGGGCGCGGGGACACCTACGAGCAGTACTTC. Translating gives CASRDRGRGDTYEQYF.

The rearrangement links TRBV6-5 to TRBJ2-7; D is unresolved. Germline CDR1 reads MNHEY; CDR2 reads SVGAGI. The CDR3 has 15 residues. Trimming removed 0 bases from V and 0 bases from J, with 9 bases in between. CDR3 amino acids: CASSYSIDDSYEQYF. In DNA, the CDR3 is TGTGCCAGCAGTTACTCGATTGACGACTCCTACGAGCAGTACTTC.

The genes are TRBV9 and TRBJ2-1; 8 bases agree with TRBD2. The germline gives CDR1 SGDLS, CDR2 YYNGEE. J was trimmed by 4 bases and V by 0 bases; bases with no gene match: 3. The CDR3 has 15 amino acids. In DNA, the CDR3 is TGTGCCAGCAGCGTAGGAGCGGGAGTGTACAATGAGCAGTTCTTC. This encodes CASSVGAGVYNEQFF.

There are a few counts of this clonotype. The V and J genes are TRBV10-2 and TRBJ1-4; D is possibly TRBD1 (6 bases). The CDR3 loop spans 13 amino acids. CDR1 is WSHSY and CDR2 is SAAADI in the germline V gene. V gave up 8 bases and J gave up 8 bases, with 15 bases separating them. This chain's CDR3 is CASSRGGGEKLFF. The CDR3 DNA is TGCGCCAGCTCCCGGGGGGGCGGGGAAAAACTGTTTTTT.

In this sample, this clonotype turned up a few times. This chain connects TRBV4-2 to TRBJ2-7; D is possibly TRBD1 or TRBD2 (5 bases each). Trimming removed 3 bases at V and 6 bases at J, with 18 bases between. CDR1 and CDR2 from the germline V gene are LGHNA and YNFKEQ. This CDR3 has 15 amino acids. The CDR3 reads CASSQPGDPGSEQYF. The CDR3 DNA follows: TGTGCCAGCAGCCAGCCCGGGGACCCCGGCAGCGAGCAGTACTTC.

The rearrangement uses TRBV9 and TRBJ2-1; 9 bases line up with TRBD2. In germline, CDR1 is SGDLS, CDR2 YYNGEE. V lost 0 bases, J lost 9 bases, and 7 bases stayed unmatched. This CDR3 spans 15 amino acids. DNA for the CDR3: TGTGCCAGCAGCGTAGGCGGGAGGGCCGAGGGTGAGCAGTTCTTC. Amino acids: CASSVGGRAEGEQFF.

This clonotype was detected only a few times. The V and J genes are TRBV7-3 and TRBJ2-3; TRBD2 matches 15 bases. There are 17 residues in the CDR3. Germline V gene lookup returns CDR1 SGHTA and CDR2 FQGTGA. V lost 4 bases to trimming and J lost 0 bases; unmatched junction nucleotides: 2. The CDR3 region has the DNA TGTGCCAGCAGCTCGGGACTAGCGGGGGGAAGCACAGATACGCAGTATTTT. Translating gives CASSSGLAGGSTDTQYF.

The rearrangement links TRBV20-1 to TRBJ2-4; 11 bases are shared with TRBD2. CDR3 size: 19 residues. The junction had 16 bases not matched to a gene; V was cut back by 6 bases and J by 0 bases. The germline gives CDR1 DFQATT, CDR2 SNEGSKA (reference sequence). The CDR3 reads CSALKGRTSGPLAKNIQYF. CDR3 sequence (DNA): TGCAGTGCCCTAAAAGGGAGGACTAGCGGGCCTCTAGCCAAAAACATTCAGTACTTC.

The gene calls are TRBV4-2 and TRBJ1-6, with a possible D match to TRBD1 (6 bases). This CDR3 comprises 15 residues. V lost 2 bases to trimming and J lost 7 bases, with 12 bases between them. Germline V gene data show CDR1 as LGHNA and CDR2 as YNFKEQ. The chain's CDR3 is CASSQRTATNSPLHF. CDR3 nucleotides: TGTGCCAGCAGCCAAAGGACAGCTACCAATTCACCCCTCCACTTT.

V usage is TRBV21-1 and J usage is TRBJ1-4. TRBV21-1 is a listed pseudogene. The CDR3 loop spans 16 amino acids. The CDR3 is CASSKAPTRGNEKLFF. CDR3 nucleotide sequence: TGTGCCAGCAGCAAAGCGCCGACAAGAGGTAATGAAAAACTGTTTTTT.

This clonotype was picked up a small number of times. The rearrangement joins TRBV20-1 to TRBJ2-3; tentative D call: TRBD2 (6 bases). V dropped 6 bases and J dropped 3 bases, with 13 bases sitting between them. This CDR3 contains 13 residues. The V gene's germline CDR1 is DFQATT and CDR2 SNEGSKA (reference sequence). CDR3 DNA: TGCAGTGCCCCTTGGGGAGGAACAGATACGCAGTATTTT. Residues: CSAPWGGTDTQYF.

This clonotype appeared a few times. V usage is TRBV29-1 and J usage is TRBJ2-1; 9 bases agree with TRBD1. V dropped 4 bases and J dropped 6; count of bases not matched to a gene: 1. This CDR3 has 12 amino acids. Looked up from germline, CDR1 is SQVTM and CDR2 is ANQGSEA. CDR3 loop: CSVGQGVNEQFF. Written as DNA, the CDR3 is TGCAGCGTTGGACAGGGGGTCAATGAGCAGTTCTTC.